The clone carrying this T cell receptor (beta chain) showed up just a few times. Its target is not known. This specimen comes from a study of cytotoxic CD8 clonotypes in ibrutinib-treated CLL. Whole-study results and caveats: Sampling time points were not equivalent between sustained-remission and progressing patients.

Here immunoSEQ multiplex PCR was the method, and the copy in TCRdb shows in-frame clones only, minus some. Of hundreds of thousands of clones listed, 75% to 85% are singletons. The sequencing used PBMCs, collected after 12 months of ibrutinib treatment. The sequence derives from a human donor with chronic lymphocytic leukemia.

The CDR3 is CASYRVEDGYTF. As DNA, the CDR3 is TGTGCCAGCTACAGGGTTGAGGATGGCTACACCTTC. The chain uses TRBV6-1 and TRBJ1-2, with a tentative D call TRBD1 (6 bases). V was cut by 8 bases and J by 6 bases, with 13 bases left in between. The CDR3 extends over 12 amino acids. Germline-derived CDR1 and CDR2 are MNHNS and SASEGT.